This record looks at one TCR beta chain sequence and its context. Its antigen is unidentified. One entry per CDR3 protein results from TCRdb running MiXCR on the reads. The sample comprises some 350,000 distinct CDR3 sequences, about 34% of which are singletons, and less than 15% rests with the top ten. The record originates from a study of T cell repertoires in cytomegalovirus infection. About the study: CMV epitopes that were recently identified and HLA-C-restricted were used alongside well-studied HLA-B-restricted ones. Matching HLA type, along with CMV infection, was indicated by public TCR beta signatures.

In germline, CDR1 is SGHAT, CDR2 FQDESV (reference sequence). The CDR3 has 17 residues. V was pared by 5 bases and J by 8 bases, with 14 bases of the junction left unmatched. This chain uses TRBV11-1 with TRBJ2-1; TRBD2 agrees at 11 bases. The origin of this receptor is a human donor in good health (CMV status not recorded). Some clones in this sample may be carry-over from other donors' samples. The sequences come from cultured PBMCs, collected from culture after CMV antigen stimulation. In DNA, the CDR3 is TGTGCCAGCAGCCGTATCATAACTAGCGGGAGCATCGATGAGCAGTTCTTC. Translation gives CASSRIITSGSIDEQFF.